These 11 T cell receptor beta chains share one sample of origin, sequenced in a study of T-cell reconstitution after alpha-beta-depleted transplantation in children. Unique molecular identifiers tagged the TCRbeta library. A single record per CDR3 protein comes from TCRdb applying MiXCR to the PCR reads. The repertoire has about 400,000 distinct CDR3 sequences, about an eighth of them found once; the top ten carry about 4.5%. The sample consisted of PBMCs, taken from the stem cell graft. The receptors derive from a human donor who donated a stem cell graft to a child with Fanconi anemia.

This clonotype occurred many times. This sequence joins TRBV12-3 or TRBV12-4 and TRBJ1-3, with D perhaps TRBD1 (5 bases). This CDR3 is 14 amino acids long. Trimming pared 7 bases from V and 4 bases from J, leaving 14 bases between. The CDR3: CASTSWGRGNTIYF. For the CDR3, the DNA is TGTGCCAGCACCTCTTGGGGCAGAGGAAACACCATATATTTT.

The chain uses TRBV9 and TRBJ2-7, with a tentative D call TRBD2 (6 bases). V lost 3 bases and J lost 5, with 15 bases in between. Germline values: CDR1 SGDLS, CDR2 YYNGEE. The CDR3 loop spans 14 amino acids. In DNA, the CDR3 is TGTGCCAGCAGCGACGGAGGGGTGGGCGACGAGCAGTACTTC. Translation: CASSDGGVGDEQYF.

The V gene is TRBV10-3, the J gene TRBJ2-1, with 9 bases aligning to TRBD2. There are 16 residues in the CDR3. The J segment lost 8 bases and the V segment lost 0 bases, leaving 8 bases of the junction unmatched. CDR1 ENHRY and CDR2 SYGVKD come from the germline V gene. CDR3 sequence (DNA): TGTGCCATCAGTGAGTCAAATGCGGGGGGGCATCATGAGCAGTTCTTC. Residues: CAISESNAGGHHEQFF.

Comment on this clonotype: A much larger clone sits a single nucleotide away, making a read error possible. The chain uses TRBV12-3 or TRBV12-4 and TRBJ2-1; D may be TRBD2 (7 bases). The CDR3 spans 14 residues. In DNA form, the CDR3 reads TGTACCAGCATCTGGGGGGGCTCGAGCAATGAGCAGTTCTTC. Translated: CTSIWGGSSNEQFF.

This clonotype was recorded a few times. The V gene is TRBV4-3, the J gene TRBJ1-2; D is perhaps TRBD1 (6 bases). V was shortened by 1 base and J by 3 bases, with 9 bases between the two germline ends. CDR1 is LGHNA and CDR2 is YSLEER in the germline V gene. The CDR3 is made up of 14 amino acids. CDR3 nucleotides: TGCGCCAGCAGCCAAGTAGAGGGGGACTATGGCTACACCTTC. This translates into CASSQVEGDYGYTF.

This clonotype was seen repeatedly, ten times or more. The chain is built from TRBV29-1 and TRBJ2-3; D unresolved. V was clipped by 6 bases and J by 1 base, with 11 bases between them. Germline CDR1 reads SQVTM; CDR2 reads ANQGSEA. The CDR3 consists of 13 residues. The CDR3 reads CSVDIGGTDTQYF. CDR3 bases: TGCAGCGTCGACATAGGAGGCACAGATACGCAGTATTTT.

There are many counts of this clonotype. The V gene is TRBV3-1, the J gene TRBJ2-7; D may correspond to TRBD1 or TRBD2 (6 bases each). The CDR3 spans 15 residues. The V end was cut by 3 bases, the J end by 0 bases, with 12 bases between. In germline, CDR1 is LGHDT, CDR2 YNNKEL (reference sequence). Written as DNA, the CDR3 is TGTGCCAGCAGCCATGGGGGGCTCAGCTCCTACGAGCAGTACTTC. It specifies CASSHGGLSSYEQYF.

This clonotype is termed medium-sized (0.01 to 0.1%). J is TRBJ2-3 and V is TRBV28; no clear D. The V and J ends lost 7 bases and 6 bases respectively, with 11 bases between them. The CDR3 loop spans 12 amino acids. Germline CDR1 MDHEN, CDR2 SYDVKM. CDR3 nucleotide sequence: TGTGCCAGCAAGACCTCCCCGGATACGCAGTATTTT. Encoded protein: CASKTSPDTQYF.

In its sample, this clonotype was seen many times. The gene calls are TRBV6-5 and TRBJ2-2; 7 bases line up with TRBD1. Germline loops: CDR1 MNHEY, CDR2 SVGAGI. The length of the CDR3 is 16 residues. V lost 5 bases, J lost 2 bases, and 8 bases stayed unmatched. The CDR3 protein is CASSRTGAQNTGELFF. In DNA, the CDR3 is TGTGCCAGCAGTCGCACAGGGGCGCAAAACACCGGGGAGCTGTTTTTT.

The chain joins TRBV28 to TRBJ1-1, with TRBD1 matching over 11 bases. Looked up from germline, CDR1 is MDHEN and CDR2 is SYDVKM. V shed 4 bases and J 1 base; nucleotides not matched to a gene: 14. This CDR3 comprises 19 residues. The CDR3 bases are TGTGCCAGCAGTTCCCATGCGGGGACAGGGGGTACGGGGAACACTGAAGCTTTCTTT. Translation gives CASSSHAGTGGTGNTEAFF.

This clonotype was detected ten times or more. V is TRBV20-1 and J is TRBJ2-1; D tentatively fits TRBD1 or TRBD2 (5 bases each). Trimming removed 0 bases at V and 2 bases at J, with 17 bases between. The germline V gene has CDR1 DFQATT and CDR2 SNEGSKA (reference sequence). The CDR3 has 17 residues. The CDR3 protein is CSARDVHREGTYNEQFF. CDR3 coding DNA: TGCAGTGCTAGAGATGTCCACCGAGAGGGGACCTACAATGAGCAGTTCTTC.